The 7 T cell receptor beta chains below were found in one sample sequenced in a study of regulatory T cells in long-lasting Graves disease. The TCR beta library used iRepertoire HTBI primers with Arm-PCR amplification of CDR3. TCRdb independently ran MiXCR on the multiplex PCR reads; one entry per CDR3 protein. The table has some 500,000 distinct CDR3 sequences, roughly 14% seen once. Time point in this sample: newly diagnosed GD, antithyroid drugs for less than 3 months. With RNA extracted from PBMCs as input, the TCR library was made. This sample also belongs to another study, concerning T cells in Graves' hyperthyroidism and ophthalmopathy.

Here the sequenced sample was peripheral blood mononuclear cells (PBMCs), taken at new diagnosis, from a patient treated with antithyroid drugs. These receptors all stem from a man aged 30 to 45 with Graves disease.

This clonotype was observed at least ten times. The rearrangement joins TRBV12-3 or TRBV12-4 to TRBJ1-1; D not resolved. The CDR3 loop spans 13 amino acids. V was cut by 7 bases and J by 2 bases, with 11 bases left in between. In DNA form, the CDR3 reads TGTGCCAGCATCCACGCAGTAAACACTGAAGCTTTCTTT. Its translation is CASIHAVNTEAFF.

This clonotype has more than one count but fewer than ten. One end of the junction varies from germline; a read error may be responsible. The chain uses TRBV2 and TRBJ2-1, with 8 nucleotides matching TRBD2. Per the germline V gene, CDR1 is SNHLY and CDR2 is FYNNEI. The CDR3 runs to 16 residues. The CDR3 DNA reads as TGCGCCTGCAGCATAGACGGGACTAGTATCTTTAATGAGCAGTTCTTC. It codes for CACSIDGTSIFNEQFF.

This clonotype has ten or more counts. This chain joins TRBV2 and TRBJ2-2; D remains ambiguous. Deletions cut 2 bases from V and 8 bases from J, with 3 bases between. Germline V gene data show CDR1 as SNHLY and CDR2 as FYNNEI. The CDR3 is made up of 11 amino acids. CDR3 residues: CASSEWGELFF. CDR3 nucleotide sequence: TGTGCCAGCAGTGAATGGGGGGAGCTGTTTTTT.

Many counts were recorded for this clonotype. This rearrangement joins TRBV6-5 to TRBJ2-1, with 10 bases that match TRBD2. Losses at the gene ends were 3 bases for V and 5 bases for J; bases not matched to a gene: 7. The CDR3 has 16 amino acids. Germline-derived CDR1 and CDR2 are MNHEY and SVGAGI. CDR3 nucleotide sequence: TGTGCCAGCAGTTATTACGGAGCGGGAGGGAACAATGAGCAGTTCTTC. Its translation: CASSYYGAGGNNEQFF.

This clonotype was observed many times. The gene calls are TRBV28 and TRBJ2-4; D possibly corresponds to TRBD2 (6 bases). The germline V and J ends were trimmed by 9 bases and 6 bases, with 18 bases remaining between them. CDR1 is MDHEN, CDR2 SYDVKM, per germline. The CDR3 loop spans 14 amino acids. CDR3 sequence reads: CASYNSGTSNIQYF. The DNA of the CDR3 is TGTGCCAGTTATAACTCCGGGACTTCAAACATTCAGTACTTC. The entire variable domain, with the rest obtained from reference TRBV28 and TRBJ2-4, is as follows: DVKVTQSSRYLVKRTGEKVFLECVQDMDHENMFWYRQDPGLGLRLIYFSYDVKMKEKGDIPEGYSVSREKKERFSLILESASTNQTSMYLCASYNSGTSNIQYFGAGTRLSVL.

This clonotype has at least ten counts. A much bigger clone sits one base away, suggesting this may be a read error. The chain combines TRBV5-1 with TRBJ2-3; unclear D gene. In germline, CDR1 is SGHRS, CDR2 YFSETQ. This CDR3 has 12 residues. The CDR3 DNA sequence: TGTGCCAGCAGCTTCGAGACAGATACGCAGTATTTT. The encoded protein is CASSFETDTQYF.

Ten or more counts support this clonotype. The CDR3 coding sequence is TGTGCCAGCAGGAAGGGGGCCCCCGGTCAGCCCCAGCATTTT. It yields the protein CASRKGAPGQPQHF. The chain links TRBV2 to TRBJ1-5; 7 bases align to TRBD1. Germline-derived CDR1 and CDR2 are SNHLY and FYNNEI. This CDR3 contains 14 residues. The V segment lost 6 bases and the J segment 6 bases; nucleotides outside the gene matches: 8.